Shown below are 30 T cell receptor beta chains from a single sample sequenced in a study of technical replicates of blood from several donors. Assay used: immunoSEQ multiplex PCR; TCRdb lists only in-frame clones, some missing. In the table there are 75,000 to 95,000 clones, 95% of which are singletons. The sequenced material came from T cells isolated from PBMCs. The receptors shown here come from a human donor in good health.

J is TRBJ2-1 and V is TRBV2, with 13 bases lining up with TRBD2. The CDR3 is 13 amino acids. Germline assignment: CDR1 SNHLY and CDR2 FYNNEI. The junction had 2 bases not matched to a gene; V was cut back by 10 bases and J by 5 bases. The CDR3 DNA is TGTGCCACCGGGACTAGCGGGAACAATGAGCAGTTCTTC. It yields the protein CATGTSGNNEQFF.

A single count supports this clone. The chain recombines TRBV29-1 with TRBJ2-1, with D possibly TRBD2 on 5 matching bases. CDR3 length: 12 residues. The ends were cut back, 4 bases at V and 9 bases at J, with 13 bases in the middle. CDR1 SQVTM and CDR2 ANQGSEA come from the germline V gene. CDR3 amino acids: CSVGREWVEQFF. In DNA, the CDR3 is TGCAGCGTTGGTCGGGAATGGGTTGAGCAGTTCTTC.

The rearrangement links TRBV7-6 to TRBJ2-7, with 8 bases aligning to TRBD2. The germline gives CDR1 SGHVS, CDR2 FNYEAQ. CDR3 size: 14 residues. V was clipped by 3 bases and J by 0 bases; unmatched bases: 1. The CDR3 nucleotides read TGTGCCAGCAGCTTCGGGGGGGCCTCCTACGAGCAGTACTTC. This codes for CASSFGGASYEQYF.

The chain couples TRBV6-1 to TRBJ2-7; D is perhaps TRBD2 (6 bases). The CDR3 extends over 13 amino acids. CDR1 is MNHNS, CDR2 SASEGT, per germline. Between the trimmed V and J ends, which lost 6 bases and 2 bases, there was a span of 11 bases. The CDR3 DNA reads TGTGCCAGCAGGCCCTCGGGGGCCTACGAGCAGTACTTC. Its translation is CASRPSGAYEQYF.

The V call is TRBV9, the J call TRBJ1-4, with D hard to call. The germline gives CDR1 SGDLS, CDR2 YYNGEE. The CDR3 loop spans 15 amino acids. Between the trimmed V and J ends, which lost 4 bases and 7 bases, there was a span of 17 bases. The CDR3 DNA is TGTGCCAGCAGCCCGCCCGATGGTAGGAGTGAAAAACTGTTTTTT. Its protein is CASSPPDGRSEKLFF.

The rearrangement uses TRBV18 and TRBJ2-1, with D possibly TRBD2 on 6 matching bases. Germline V lookup: CDR1 KGHSH, CDR2 LQKENI. The CDR3 runs to 13 residues. V was trimmed by 4 bases and J by 4 bases, leaving 8 bases between them. CDR3 DNA: TGTGCCAGCTCACTAGCGGCGTACAATGAGCAGTTCTTC. Amino acid sequence: CASSLAAYNEQFF.

The chain couples TRBV4-2 to TRBJ1-5; 8 bases match TRBD1. The trim removed 0 bases at V and 5 bases at J, leaving 3 bases unmatched. The CDR3 covers 15 residues. The germline gives CDR1 LGHNA, CDR2 YNFKEQ. CDR3 in amino acids: CASSQDRQGYQPQHF. In nucleotides, the CDR3 is TGTGCCAGCAGCCAAGACAGACAGGGGTATCAGCCCCAGCATTTT.

The genes are TRBV7-9 and TRBJ1-5; the D gene is possibly TRBD1 (5 bases). Trimming removed 5 bases from V and 1 base from J, with 15 bases in between. Germline CDR1 reads SEHNR; CDR2 reads FQNEAQ (reference sequence). This CDR3 has 16 amino acids. CDR3 region: CASSPGGVRSNQPQHF. CDR3 in DNA: TGTGCCAGCAGCCCCGGGGGGGTTAGGAGCAATCAGCCCCAGCATTTT.

This clone appeared once. J is TRBJ2-7 and V is TRBV30, with D hard to call. V was pared by 2 bases and J by 5 bases, with 13 bases between. This CDR3 contains 13 residues. The germline gives CDR1 GTSNPN, CDR2 SVGIG (reference sequence). CDR3 sequence: CAWSLGWRDEQYF. The CDR3, as DNA: TGTGCCTGGAGTCTCGGGTGGCGCGACGAGCAGTACTTC.

The chain combines TRBV6-1 with TRBJ2-2; perhaps TRBD1 as D (5 bases). Trimming took off 0 bases at V and 0 bases at J, with 5 bases between the two ends. This CDR3 has 15 residues. Germline V lookup: CDR1 MNHNS, CDR2 SASEGT. The CDR3 sequence: CASSEATANTGELFF. CDR3 DNA sequence: TGTGCCAGCAGTGAAGCGACAGCGAACACCGGGGAGCTGTTTTTT.

The chain combines TRBV7-9 with TRBJ2-1, with D uncertain. CDR3 length: 11 amino acids. CDR1 SEHNR and CDR2 FQNEAQ come from the germline V gene (reference sequence). V lost 5 bases and J 7 bases, leaving 6 bases between the germline ends. The CDR3 DNA reads as TGTGCCAGCAGCGTTCGGAATGAGCAGTTCTTC. Translation gives CASSVRNEQFF.

The V and J genes are TRBV28 and TRBJ2-5; maybe TRBD2 (5 bases). V was trimmed by 3 bases and J by 0 bases, leaving 5 bases between them. Germline V gives CDR1 MDHEN, CDR2 SYDVKM. The CDR3 extends over 13 amino acids. The CDR3: CASSLDYQETQYF. The CDR3 DNA reads as TGTGCCAGCAGTTTGGACTACCAAGAGACCCAGTACTTC.

V usage is TRBV5-1 and J usage is TRBJ1-5; a weak D match, TRBD1 (5 bases). Trimming cost V 0 bases and J 5 bases, with 9 bases left between them. CDR1 SGHRS and CDR2 YFSETQ come from the germline V gene. The CDR3 is made up of 14 amino acids. The CDR3 coding sequence is TGCGCCAGCAGCTTGGGCTCGGGGGATCAGCCCCAGCATTTT. This gives the protein CASSLGSGDQPQHF.

The rearrangement links TRBV10-2 to TRBJ2-1, with TRBD2 as a possible D gene (5 bases). Trimming took 0 bases from V and 6 from J, leaving 9 bases between them. Germline-derived CDR1 and CDR2 are WSHSY and SAAADI. The CDR3 runs to 14 residues. CDR3 DNA sequence: TGCGCCAGCAGTGAGTCAAGAGGGTCCAATGAGCAGTTCTTC. This translates into CASSESRGSNEQFF.

The V gene is TRBV7-2, the J gene TRBJ2-7; 7 bases map to TRBD1. Trimming removed 3 bases from V and 2 bases from J; junction bases left unmatched: 7. The germline V gene has CDR1 SGHTA and CDR2 FQGNSA. The CDR3 extends over 15 amino acids. The CDR3 is CASSFLSGGAYEQYF. CDR3 bases: TGTGCCAGCAGCTTTCTCTCAGGGGGAGCCTACGAGCAGTACTTC. Using reference TRBV7-2 and TRBJ2-7 for the parts outside the CDR3, the full variable domain is GAGVSQSPSNKVTEKGKDVELRCDPISGHTALYWYRQSLGQGLEFLIYFQGNSAPDKSGLPSDRFSAERTGGSVSTLTIQRTQQEDSAVYLCASSFLSGGAYEQYFGPGTRLTVT.

The chain combines TRBV4-1 with TRBJ2-4; tentatively, D is TRBD1 (5 bases). CDR1 is MGHRA, CDR2 YSYEKL, per germline. This CDR3 is built from 15 residues. Deletions cut 5 bases from V and 0 bases from J, with 11 bases between. The CDR3 nucleotides are TGCGCCAGCAGCTCCTTGCAGGGAGCCAAAAACATTCAGTACTTC. It translates to CASSSLQGAKNIQYF.

The chain joins TRBV6-5 to TRBJ2-2; 9 bases map to TRBD1. This CDR3 is 14 amino acids long. Germline CDR1 is MNHEY and CDR2 is SVGAGI. V dropped 4 bases and J dropped 7; count of bases not matched to a gene: 4. This chain's CDR3 is CASSLTGGGGELFF. The CDR3 coding sequence is TGTGCCAGCAGTTTGACAGGGGGAGGCGGGGAGCTGTTTTTT.

V usage is TRBV11-1 and J usage is TRBJ2-1; possibly TRBD1 for D (5 bases). This CDR3 comprises 13 residues. V gave up 5 bases and J gave up 4 bases, with 9 bases separating them. CDR1 is SGHAT, CDR2 FQDESV, per germline (reference sequence). The CDR3 DNA sequence: TGTGCCAGCAGCGGGCGACAGTACAATGAGCAGTTCTTC. The encoded protein is CASSGRQYNEQFF.

J is TRBJ1-3 and V is TRBV5-1; TRBD1 might be the D (5 bases). The germline CDR1 and CDR2 sequences are SGHRS and YFSETQ. The CDR3 contains 15 residues. Trimming pared 3 bases from V and 0 bases from J, leaving 10 bases between. Here the CDR3 reads CASSSGGSSGNTIYF. The CDR3 DNA follows: TGCGCCAGCAGCTCCGGGGGGAGCTCTGGAAACACCATATATTTT.

This clone is a singleton in its sample. The genes are TRBV5-6 and TRBJ2-7; 11 bases are a match to TRBD1. Germline CDR1 reads SGHDT; CDR2 reads YYEEEE. Trimming at V came to 2 bases and at J to 3 bases, leaving 13 bases not matched to a gene. This CDR3 comprises 18 residues. Here the CDR3 reads CASSLTGTGGVLDYEQYF. The CDR3 DNA sequence: TGTGCCAGCAGCTTAACCGGGACAGGGGGTGTACTAGACTACGAGCAGTACTTC.

V is TRBV2 and J is TRBJ2-3; the D is unclear. Germline values: CDR1 SNHLY, CDR2 FYNNEI. V gave up 6 bases and J gave up 2 bases, with 12 bases separating them. The CDR3 is 14 amino acids. The CDR3, as DNA: TGTGCCAGCAGCCGTCTTCTAGACACAGATACGCAGTATTTT. Its protein product is CASSRLLDTDTQYF.

The count of this clone is one. The chain carries TRBV5-1 and TRBJ2-2, with a weak D call TRBD1 (8 bases). Germline CDR1 SGHRS, CDR2 YFSETQ. This CDR3 has 15 amino acids. Trimming stripped 4 bases from V and 6 bases from J, with 16 bases between. The CDR3 nucleotides read TGCGCCAGCAGCCTAACCACAGGGGGGGCCGGGGAGCTGTTTTTT. Translating it yields CASSLTTGGAGELFF.

The rearrangement joins TRBV4-1 to TRBJ2-3; TRBD2 matches at 11 bases. V lost 3 bases and J lost 9; bases outside the gene matches: 8. The CDR3 runs 15 residues. The germline V gene has CDR1 MGHRA and CDR2 YSYEKL. For the CDR3, the DNA is TGCGCCAGCAGCCACCCGGCTAGCGGGAGGTTAACGCAGTATTTT. It yields the protein CASSHPASGRLTQYF.

The chain links TRBV28 to TRBJ2-5; 11 bases align to TRBD2. After removal of 0 bases from V and 5 bases from J, the junction contained 11 bases not matched to a gene. Looked up from germline, CDR1 is MDHEN and CDR2 is SYDVKM. The CDR3 is 18 residues long. CDR3 loop: CASSLWGTSGERTETQYF. CDR3 DNA: TGTGCCAGCAGTTTATGGGGGACTAGCGGAGAGAGGACTGAGACCCAGTACTTC.

The V gene is TRBV4-1, the J gene TRBJ2-2; a possible D gene is TRBD2 (7 bases). This CDR3 has 17 amino acids. Germline-derived CDR1 and CDR2 are MGHRA and YSYEKL. With 4 bases removed from V and 2 bases from J, the gap between germline ends came to 17 bases. Here the CDR3 reads CASSLPRGPTNTGELFF. The CDR3 coding sequence is TGCGCCAGCAGCCTTCCGCGGGGGCCTACTAACACCGGGGAGCTGTTTTTT.

The genes are TRBV29-1 and TRBJ2-3, with D perhaps TRBD1 (6 bases). The CDR3 covers 15 residues. The V end lost 6 bases, the J end lost 9 bases, and 25 bases lay between the germline ends. Germline values: CDR1 SQVTM, CDR2 ANQGSEA. CDR3 DNA: TGCAGCGTCCAATCGGATCGACAGGTGCAATGGACGCAGTATTTT. Translating gives CSVQSDRQVQWTQYF.

Concerning this clone: This may arise from a read error, as a much more abundant clone is one base away. The chain uses TRBV4-1 and TRBJ1-3; possible D gene TRBD1, 5 bases. V was cut by 4 bases and J by 3 bases, with 19 bases left in between. The CDR3 sequence is 17 residues long. Germline-derived CDR1 and CDR2 are MGHRA and YSYEKL. The CDR3: CASSRQGRVLNGNTIYF. CDR3 sequence (DNA): TGCGCCAGCAGCCGGCAGGGTCGGGTCTTAAATGGAAACACCATATATTTT.

This chain connects TRBV2 to TRBJ1-2; TRBD1 might be the D (6 bases). CDR1 SNHLY and CDR2 FYNNEI come from the germline V gene. The CDR3 sequence is 13 residues long. Trimming left V 1 base short and J 8 bases short, with 11 bases between. CDR3 nucleotides: TGTGCCAGCAGTGAAGGACAGGCCCTCGGCTACACCTTC. Its protein is CASSEGQALGYTF.

This chain links TRBV15 with TRBJ2-1; D possibly corresponds to TRBD1 (6 bases). The V gene lost 3 bases and the J gene lost 10 bases, with 10 bases spanning the gap. This CDR3 has 12 residues. Germline V gene lookup returns CDR1 LNHNV and CDR2 YYDKDF (reference sequence). CDR3 sequence reads: CATSSTGTEQFF. CDR3 DNA sequence: TGTGCCACCAGCAGCACCGGGACAGAGCAGTTCTTC. The full variable domain, in which reference TRBV15 and TRBJ2-1 provide the parts outside the CDR3, is DAMVIQNPRYQVTQFGKPVTLSCSQTLNHNVMYWYQQKSSQAPKLLFHYYDKDFNNEADTPDNFQSRRPNTSFCFLDIRSPGLGDTAMYLCATSSTGTEQFFGPGTRLTVL.

V and J are TRBV19 and TRBJ1-2; D might be TRBD1 (6 bases). V gave up 10 bases and J gave up 4 bases, with 16 bases separating them. This CDR3 is built from 13 residues. Germline assignment: CDR1 LNHDA and CDR2 SQIVND (reference sequence). The CDR3 region is CATSRQAIYGYTF. The CDR3 DNA reads TGTGCCACCTCCCGACAGGCTATCTATGGCTACACCTTC.